This record looks at one TCR beta chain sequence and its context. Its matching antigen is unknown. This specimen comes from a study of cytomegalovirus exposure and HLA in healthy donors. On the study more broadly: Early release data held around 82 million unique TCRs from HLA-typed donors.

With V trimmed by 3 bases and J by 1 base, 2 bases remained unmatched. In germline, CDR1 is SGHRS, CDR2 YFSETQ. CDR3 size: 14 residues. Study-wide results and limits: Apart from CMV serostatus, no immune exposure information was available. Highly shared variants forming one cluster were likely a sequencing artifact. In an earlier analysis, productive rearrangement rates for most beta V segments clustered near 87% or 30%.

The study ran its PCR with 60 Vbeta and 13 Jbeta primers. Some clones are missing from TCRdb's copy, which holds only in-frame ones; the method was immunoSEQ multiplex PCR. The sample shows 180,000 or so clones, about four fifths of them seen only once. The sequencing sample was made of PBMCs. The receptor was isolated from a man aged 35-49 years in good health and CMV-seronegative. The chain links TRBV5-1 to TRBJ2-3; 7 positions agree with TRBD2. The CDR3 protein is CASSYLAGTDTQYF. CDR3 coding DNA: TGCGCCAGCAGCTATCTAGCGGGCACAGATACGCAGTATTTT. Variable domain in full (rest from reference TRBV5-1 and TRBJ2-3): KAGVTQTPRYLIKTRGQQVTLSCSPISGHRSVSWYQQTPGQGLQFLFEYFSETQRNKGNFPGRFSGRQFSNSRSEMNVSTLELGDSALYLCASSYLAGTDTQYFGPGTRLTVL.